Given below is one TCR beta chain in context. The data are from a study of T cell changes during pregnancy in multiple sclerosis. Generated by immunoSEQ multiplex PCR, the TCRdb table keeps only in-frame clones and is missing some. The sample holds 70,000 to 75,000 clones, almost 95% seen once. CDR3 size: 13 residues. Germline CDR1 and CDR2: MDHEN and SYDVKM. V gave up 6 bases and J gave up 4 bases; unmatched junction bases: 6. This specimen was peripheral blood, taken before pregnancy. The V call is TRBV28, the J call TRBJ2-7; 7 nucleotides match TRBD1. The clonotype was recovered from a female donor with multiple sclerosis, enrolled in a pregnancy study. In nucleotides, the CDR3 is TGTGCCAGCAGAGCCAACAGGGGATACGAGCAGTACTTC. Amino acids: CASRANRGYEQYF.